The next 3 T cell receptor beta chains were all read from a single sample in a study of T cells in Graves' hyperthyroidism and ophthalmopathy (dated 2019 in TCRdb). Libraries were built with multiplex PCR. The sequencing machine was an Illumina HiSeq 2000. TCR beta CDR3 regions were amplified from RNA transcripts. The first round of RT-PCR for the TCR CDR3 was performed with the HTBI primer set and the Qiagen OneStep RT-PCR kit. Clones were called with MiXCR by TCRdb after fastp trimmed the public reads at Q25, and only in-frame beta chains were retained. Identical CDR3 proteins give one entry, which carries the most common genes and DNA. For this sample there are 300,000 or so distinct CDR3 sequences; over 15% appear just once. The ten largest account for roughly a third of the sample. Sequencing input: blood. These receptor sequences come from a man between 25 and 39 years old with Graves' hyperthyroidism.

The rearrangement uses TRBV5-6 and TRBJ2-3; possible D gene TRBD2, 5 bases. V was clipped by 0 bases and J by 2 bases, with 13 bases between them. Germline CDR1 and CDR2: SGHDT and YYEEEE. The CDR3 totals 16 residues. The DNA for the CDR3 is TGTGCCAGCAGCTTGGACTGGGGAGCGGCCACAGATACGCAGTATTTT. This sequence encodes CASSLDWGAATDTQYF.

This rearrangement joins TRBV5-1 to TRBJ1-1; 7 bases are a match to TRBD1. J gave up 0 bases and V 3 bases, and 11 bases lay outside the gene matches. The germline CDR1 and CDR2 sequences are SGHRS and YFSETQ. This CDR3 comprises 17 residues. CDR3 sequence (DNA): TGCGCCAGCAGCTCCCCGACAGGGAGGGGAGTGAACACTGAAGCTTTCTTT. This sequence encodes CASSSPTGRGVNTEAFF.

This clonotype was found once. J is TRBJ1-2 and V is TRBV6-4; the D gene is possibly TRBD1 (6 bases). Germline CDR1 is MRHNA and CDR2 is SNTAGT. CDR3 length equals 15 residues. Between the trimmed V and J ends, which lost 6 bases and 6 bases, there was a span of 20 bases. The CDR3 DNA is TGTGCCAGCAGCACCCGGGACGGGGGCAATGATGGCTACACCTTC. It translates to CASSTRDGGNDGYTF.